The next 26 T cell receptor beta chains were all read from a single sample in a study of blood T cell repertoires in COVID-19. Profiling relied on immunoSEQ multiplex PCR, and the TCRdb table lists in-frame clones only, not all of them. This table holds about 210,000 clones, more than 70% found once. Input material: peripheral blood. These receptors were obtained from a middle-aged man with active or convalescent COVID-19.

This chain's CDR3 is CASSSPTGTSGSNEQFF. The CDR3 coding sequence is TGTGCCAGCAGCTCGCCAACGGGGACTAGCGGGAGTAATGAGCAGTTCTTC. The V and J genes are TRBV5-5 and TRBJ2-1, with 14 bases matching TRBD2. Per the germline V gene, CDR1 is SGHKS and CDR2 is YYEKEE (reference sequence). After removal of 3 bases from V and 7 bases from J, the junction contained 9 bases not matched to a gene. There are 17 residues in the CDR3.

The chain uses TRBV30 and TRBJ1-1, with D perhaps TRBD1 (5 bases). Trimming cost V 0 bases and J 6 bases, with 11 bases left between them. The germline V gene has CDR1 GTSNPN and CDR2 SVGIG (reference sequence). CDR3 length: 13 amino acids. CDR3 coding DNA: TGTGCCTGGAGTGTGGGCAGGGAGGCTGAAGCTTTCTTT. Protein sequence: CAWSVGREAEAFF.

The chain joins TRBV10-3 to TRBJ1-2; D remains ambiguous. The CDR3 length is 10 residues. From germline, CDR1 is ENHRY and CDR2 SYGVKD. The V and J ends lost 10 bases and 8 bases respectively, with 11 bases between them. The CDR3 sequence: CATREEGYTF. For the CDR3, the DNA is TGTGCCACTCGGGAGGAAGGCTACACCTTC.

V is TRBV7-2 and J is TRBJ1-2; D remains unclear. This CDR3 comprises 16 residues. The ends were cut back, 4 bases at V and 0 bases at J, with 15 bases in the middle. Germline V gene data show CDR1 as SGHTA and CDR2 as FQGNSA. DNA for the CDR3: TGTGCCAGCAGCTCCAGTCTAGCAGTAGCTAACTATGGCTACACCTTC. Translation gives CASSSSLAVANYGYTF.

The V call is TRBV10-2, the J call TRBJ2-1, with 7 nucleotides matching TRBD1. Germline V lookup: CDR1 WSHSY, CDR2 SAAADI. Trimming took 7 bases from V and 5 from J; bases not matched to a gene: 5. This CDR3 spans 13 amino acids. As DNA, the CDR3 is TGCGCCAGCATCCGGGACAGCAACAATGAGCAGTTCTTC. It translates to CASIRDSNNEQFF.

The V gene is TRBV2, the J gene TRBJ1-5; 7 bases are shared with TRBD1. V dropped 5 bases and J dropped 6; count of bases not matched to a gene: 4. The CDR3 covers 13 residues. In germline, CDR1 is SNHLY, CDR2 FYNNEI. CDR3 in amino acids: CASSQGTVQPQHF. DNA of the CDR3: TGTGCCAGCAGTCAGGGGACAGTTCAGCCCCAGCATTTT. The full variable domain, its missing parts supplied by reference TRBV2 and TRBJ1-5, is EPEVTQTPSHQVTQMGQEVILRCVPISNHLYFYWYRQILGQKVEFLVSFYNNEISEKSEIFDDQFSVERPDGSNFTLKIRSTKLEDSAMYFCASSQGTVQPQHFGDGTRLSIL.

Only a few counts were recorded for this clone. The CDR3 loop is CAWSDPPRTGGTEAFF. The CDR3 bases are TGTGCCTGGAGTGACCCGCCCAGGACAGGAGGGACTGAAGCTTTCTTT. V and J are TRBV30 and TRBJ1-1, with TRBD1 matching over 7 bases. The V segment lost 1 base and the J segment 5 bases; nucleotides outside the gene matches: 13. The CDR3 runs 16 residues. Germline-derived CDR1 and CDR2 are GTSNPN and SVGIG (reference sequence). Full variable domain (outside the CDR3, taken from reference TRBV30 and TRBJ1-1): SQTIHQWPATLVQPVGSPLSLECTVEGTSNPNLYWYRQAAGRGLQLLFYSVGIGQISSEVPQNLSASRPQDRQFILSSKKLLLSDSGFYLCAWSDPPRTGGTEAFFGQGTRLTVV.

This clone was found a few times. The chain has TRBV2 and TRBJ2-1; D might be TRBD1 (5 bases). Trimming left V 7 bases short and J 2 bases short, with 12 bases between. The CDR3 length is 14 residues. The germline V gene has CDR1 SNHLY and CDR2 FYNNEI. CDR3 amino acids: CASIGLTAYNEQFF. The CDR3 DNA follows: TGTGCCAGCATCGGGCTGACAGCCTACAATGAGCAGTTCTTC.

The chain is built from TRBV3-1 (or the pseudogene TRBV3-2) and TRBJ2-1; 7 nucleotides align to TRBD2. V gave up 4 bases and J gave up 8 bases; unmatched junction bases: 8. Germline CDR1 and CDR2: LGHDT and YNNKEL (reference sequence). The CDR3 is 14 residues long. This CDR3 is CASSPRGSKDEQFF. The CDR3 DNA reads TGTGCCAGCAGCCCTCGCGGGAGTAAGGATGAGCAGTTCTTC.

The genes are TRBV5-4 and TRBJ1-1; 7 nucleotides agree with TRBD1. Losses at the gene ends were 5 bases for V and 3 bases for J; bases not matched to a gene: 13. Germline CDR1 reads SGHNT; CDR2 reads YYREEE (reference sequence). CDR3 length equals 16 residues. Here the CDR3 reads CASRADSGQAHTEAFF. As DNA, the CDR3 is TGTGCCAGCAGAGCTGATTCAGGACAGGCGCACACTGAAGCTTTCTTT.

The gene calls are TRBV19 and TRBJ2-7, with 8 nucleotides matching TRBD1. Germline loops: CDR1 LNHDA, CDR2 SQIVND (reference sequence). Trimming took 5 bases from V and 3 from J; bases not matched to a gene: 9. The CDR3 loop spans 15 amino acids. CDR3 residues: CASSAQGQGIYEQYF. Here the CDR3 DNA reads TGTGCCAGTAGTGCCCAAGGACAGGGTATCTACGAGCAGTACTTC.

This clone has just one count. The chain is built from TRBV5-6 and TRBJ1-2, with 7 bases matching TRBD1. The CDR3 spans 13 residues. CDR1 SGHDT and CDR2 YYEEEE come from the germline V gene. Trimming took 2 bases from V and 8 from J; bases not matched to a gene: 6. DNA for the CDR3: TGTGCCAGCAGCTTTACAGGGGTACGCGGCTACACCTTC. Its protein is CASSFTGVRGYTF.

This clone occurred once. The rearrangement links TRBV10-3 to TRBJ1-6; 7 bases line up with TRBD1. CDR3 length equals 15 residues. V shed 3 bases and J 6 bases; nucleotides not matched to a gene: 5. Looked up from germline, CDR1 is ENHRY and CDR2 is SYGVKD. The CDR3 reads CAISEMTGFNSPLHF. The CDR3 coding sequence is TGTGCCATCAGTGAAATGACAGGGTTTAATTCACCCCTCCACTTT.

This chain links TRBV29-1 with TRBJ2-7; D unresolved. Germline V gene sequence: CDR1 SQVTM, CDR2 ANQGSEA. This CDR3 contains 14 residues. The V end was cut by 1 base, the J end by 2 bases, with 12 bases between. The CDR3 sequence: CSVEAPDQAYEQYF. CDR3 nucleotide sequence: TGCAGCGTTGAAGCCCCGGATCAGGCCTACGAGCAGTACTTC.

This chain uses TRBV19 with TRBJ1-2, with D perhaps matching TRBD1 (6 bases). This CDR3 has 14 amino acids. Trimming pared 6 bases from V and 5 bases from J, leaving 16 bases between. Germline CDR1 reads LNHDA; CDR2 reads SQIVND (reference sequence). CDR3 loop: CASRNSGQVYGYTF. CDR3 coding DNA: TGTGCCAGTAGGAACTCGGGACAAGTTTATGGCTACACCTTC.

The chain couples TRBV18 to TRBJ1-1; TRBD1 matches 10 bases. The CDR3 length is 16 residues. With V trimmed by 8 bases and J by 1 base, 10 bases remained unmatched. Germline CDR1 and CDR2: KGHSH and LQKENI. CDR3 bases: TGTGCCAGCAAACCCGGGACAGGGGTTGGGAACACTGAAGCTTTCTTT. Amino acid sequence: CASKPGTGVGNTEAFF.

In its sample, this clone was seen a few times. The chain has TRBV19 and TRBJ1-1; 9 nucleotides align to TRBD1. This CDR3 has 16 residues. Germline trimming cut 4 bases from V and 4 bases from J; bases unmatched to any gene: 10. CDR1 is LNHDA, CDR2 SQIVND, per germline (reference sequence). CDR3 DNA: TGTGCCAGTAGTAGTCTTACAGGGGGCGGGAGCACTGAAGCTTTCTTT. Protein sequence: CASSSLTGGGSTEAFF.

This chain links TRBV28 with TRBJ2-7; possible D gene TRBD1, 5 bases. CDR3 length: 13 residues. The V gene's germline CDR1 is MDHEN and CDR2 SYDVKM. Trimming cost V 2 bases and J 5 bases, with 10 bases left between them. CDR3 in DNA: TGTGCCAGCAGTTTACCAGGGAACCACGAGCAGTACTTC. Translated, it gives CASSLPGNHEQYF.

This chain links TRBV7-2 with TRBJ1-2; D possibly corresponds to TRBD1 (6 bases). The V gene lost 3 bases and the J gene lost 2 bases, with 13 bases spanning the gap. CDR3 size: 15 residues. Germline V gives CDR1 SGHTA, CDR2 FQGNSA. The CDR3 region has the DNA TGTGCCAGCAGCTTCCAGACAGGCTTCAACTATGGCTACACCTTC. It translates to CASSFQTGFNYGYTF. Using reference TRBV7-2 and TRBJ1-2 for the parts outside the CDR3, the full variable domain is GAGVSQSPSNKVTEKGKDVELRCDPISGHTALYWYRQSLGQGLEFLIYFQGNSAPDKSGLPSDRFSAERTGGSVSTLTIQRTQQEDSAVYLCASSFQTGFNYGYTFGSGTRLTVV.

The gene calls are TRBV21-1 and TRBJ1-6. TRBV21-1 is assigned pseudogene status. The CDR3 has 12 residues. CDR3 in amino acids: CGRDGRRSPLHF. CDR3 in DNA: TGTGGGAGGGACGGAAGAAGATCACCCCTCCACTTT.

The gene calls are TRBV7-3 and TRBJ1-1, with a possible D match to TRBD1 (5 bases). This CDR3 is built from 14 residues. Trimming cost V 6 bases and J 0 bases, with 11 bases left between them. Germline V gives CDR1 SGHTA, CDR2 FQGTGA. The CDR3 nucleotides read TGTGCCAGCAGACCCGACAGCATGAACACTGAAGCTTTCTTT. Its translation is CASRPDSMNTEAFF. Combining the CDR3 with reference TRBV7-3 and TRBJ1-1 gives the whole variable domain GAGVSQTPSNKVTEKGKYVELRCDPISGHTALYWYRQSLGQGPEFLIYFQGTGAADDSGLPNDRFFAVRPEGSVSTLKIQRTERGDSAVYLCASRPDSMNTEAFFGQGTRLTVV.

CDR3 amino acids: CASSRYRDTNYGYTF. CDR3 nucleotide sequence: TGTGCCAGCAGCAGGTACAGAGACACTAACTATGGCTACACCTTC. The V gene is TRBV21-1, the J gene TRBJ1-2; the table gives TRBD1 as D, unverified against the DNA. TRBV21-1 is assigned pseudogene status. This CDR3 has 15 residues.

The rearrangement links TRBV4-1 to TRBJ1-2, with a tentative D call TRBD1 (6 bases). Trimming took 3 bases from V and 4 from J, leaving 18 bases between them. This CDR3 region has 16 residues. Germline values: CDR1 MGHRA, CDR2 YSYEKL. The CDR3 DNA is TGCGCCAGCAGCCAGCCCGTGGGGGGAGGGGGCTATGGCTACACCTTC. Translation: CASSQPVGGGGYGYTF.

This chain uses TRBV7-9 with TRBJ1-5; D perhaps matches TRBD1 (5 bases). Germline V gene sequence: CDR1 SEHNR, CDR2 FQNEAQ (reference sequence). The germline V and J ends were trimmed by 3 bases and 5 bases, with 11 bases remaining between them. This CDR3 is 14 amino acids long. The CDR3 nucleotides read TGTGCCAGCAGCTTTAGTGGGGGGGATCAGCCCCAGCATTTT. It encodes CASSFSGGDQPQHF.

In nucleotides, the CDR3 is TGTGCCAGCAGCCGGACAGCCCTAAACGAGCAGTACTTC. It translates to CASSRTALNEQYF. V usage is TRBV7-9 and J usage is TRBJ2-7; perhaps TRBD1 as D (6 bases). Germline V lookup: CDR1 SEHNR, CDR2 FQNEAQ (reference sequence). V lost 5 bases, J lost 5 bases, and 13 bases lay in between. The CDR3 has 13 residues.

The rearrangement uses TRBV28 and TRBJ2-4, with a tentative D call TRBD1 (7 bases). Trimming took 7 bases from V and 3 from J, leaving 16 bases between them. Germline assignment: CDR1 MDHEN and CDR2 SYDVKM. There are 15 residues in the CDR3. The CDR3 spells CASNDAGGGKNIQYF. The CDR3 DNA reads TGTGCCAGCAATGATGCAGGGGGAGGCAAAAACATTCAGTACTTC. Full variable domain (missing parts from reference TRBV28 and TRBJ2-4): DVKVTQSSRYLVKRTGEKVFLECVQDMDHENMFWYRQDPGLGLRLIYFSYDVKMKEKGDIPEGYSVSREKKERFSLILESASTNQTSMYLCASNDAGGGKNIQYFGAGTRLSVL.